The 28 T cell receptor beta chains reported below all come from one sample, sequenced in a study of cytomegalovirus exposure and HLA in healthy donors. The PCR was carried out with 60 Vbeta primers and 13 Jbeta primers. Only in-frame clones appear in the TCRdb table, and some are missing; sequencing was by immunoSEQ multiplex PCR. The profile covers 100,000 to 150,000 clones, with roughly 87% appearing a single time and roughly 1.5% taken by the ten largest. The sample comprised PBMCs. Receptor source: a young woman in good health and CMV-seronegative.

The chain recombines TRBV11-2 with TRBJ1-2; D perhaps matches TRBD1 (5 bases). V lost 5 bases to trimming and J lost 5 bases, with 15 bases between them. The V gene's germline CDR1 is SGHAT and CDR2 FQNNGV. The CDR3 length is 14 residues. CDR3: CASSRGGSLYGYTF. CDR3 DNA sequence: TGTGCCAGCAGCCGGGGGGGATCCCTTTATGGCTACACCTTC.

The rearrangement links TRBV6-1 to TRBJ2-6; D is unresolved. This CDR3 region has 15 residues. Per germline, CDR1 MNHNS and CDR2 SASEGT. Trimming pared 5 bases from V and 0 bases from J, leaving 8 bases between. CDR3 in amino acids: CASSRVISGANVLTF. CDR3 nucleotides: TGTGCCAGCAGTAGAGTTATCTCTGGGGCCAACGTCCTGACTTTC.

The CDR3 reads CASSPGGMGYEQYF. CDR3 in DNA: TGTGCCAGTAGCCCTGGGGGGATGGGCTACGAGCAGTACTTC. This chain connects TRBV19 to TRBJ2-7; D perhaps matches TRBD2 (6 bases). From germline, CDR1 is LNHDA and CDR2 SQIVND (reference sequence). Trimming left V 6 bases short and J 3 bases short, with 15 bases between. This CDR3 is built from 14 residues. The full variable domain, in which reference TRBV19 and TRBJ2-7 provide the parts outside the CDR3, is DGGITQSPKYLFRKEGQNVTLSCEQNLNHDAMYWYRQDPGQGLRLIYYSQIVNDFQKGDIAEGYSVSREKKESFPLTVTSAQKNPTAFYLCASSPGGMGYEQYFGPGTRLTVT.

This chain joins TRBV7-2 and TRBJ2-1; D remains ambiguous. The germline V gene has CDR1 SGHTA and CDR2 FQGNSA. V was pared by 5 bases and J by 7 bases, with 9 bases between. The CDR3 contains 12 residues. CDR3 sequence reads: CASSPTSNEQFF. The DNA of the CDR3 is TGTGCCAGCAGCCCAACTTCAAATGAGCAGTTCTTC.

The CDR3 reads CASSESSNTGELFF. The CDR3 bases are TGCGCCAGCAGTGAGTCCTCGAACACCGGGGAGCTGTTTTTT. The chain joins TRBV10-1 to TRBJ2-2; D call uncertain. This CDR3 has 14 residues. V lost 0 bases and J 0 bases, leaving 2 bases between the germline ends. Germline CDR1 is WNHNN and CDR2 is SYGVQD (reference sequence).

This chain uses TRBV4-1 with TRBJ1-1, with a tentative D call TRBD1 (5 bases). This CDR3 has 15 residues. The germline CDR1 and CDR2 sequences are MGHRA and YSYEKL. V shed 5 bases and J shed 2 bases, with 15 bases lying between them. CDR3 region: CASSRLTGFNTEAFF. As DNA, the CDR3 is TGCGCCAGCAGCAGGTTAACAGGTTTTAACACTGAAGCTTTCTTT.

This clone was seen a few times. The chain has TRBV15 and TRBJ2-1; TRBD2 matches 8 bases. Germline V gene sequence: CDR1 LNHNV, CDR2 YYDKDF (reference sequence). CDR3 length: 15 amino acids. After removal of 2 bases from V and 9 bases from J, the junction contained 9 bases not matched to a gene. In DNA form, the CDR3 reads TGTGCCACCAGCAGAACCGGGACTAGAGGTGTTGAGCAGTTCTTC. Translating it yields CATSRTGTRGVEQFF. Full variable domain (missing parts from reference TRBV15 and TRBJ2-1): DAMVIQNPRYQVTQFGKPVTLSCSQTLNHNVMYWYQQKSSQAPKLLFHYYDKDFNNEADTPDNFQSRRPNTSFCFLDIRSPGLGDTAMYLCATSRTGTRGVEQFFGPGTRLTVL.

The chain employs TRBV2 and TRBJ1-1; TRBD1 is a possible D gene (6 bases). This CDR3 is 15 amino acids long. Trimming stripped 7 bases from V and 0 bases from J, with 15 bases between. The germline V gene has CDR1 SNHLY and CDR2 FYNNEI. This CDR3 reads CASTLEGTLNTEAFF. CDR3 DNA sequence: TGTGCCAGCACCCTAGAGGGGACACTGAACACTGAAGCTTTCTTT.

The V call is TRBV19, the J call TRBJ1-2; TRBD1 matches 7 bases. The length of the CDR3 is 16 residues. V was clipped by 8 bases and J by 8 bases; unmatched bases: 20. Germline CDR1 and CDR2: LNHDA and SQIVND (reference sequence). CDR3 DNA: TGTGCCAGTGCTTACAGGGGCCGGAACACGAATTTGGGCTACACCTTC. This gives the protein CASAYRGRNTNLGYTF.

The gene calls are TRBV5-1 and TRBJ2-2; D is perhaps TRBD2 (5 bases). The CDR3 length is 16 residues. V was pared by 0 bases and J by 1 base, with 10 bases between. Germline loops: CDR1 SGHRS, CDR2 YFSETQ. Here the CDR3 reads CASSLDRAENTGELFF. The CDR3 DNA follows: TGCGCCAGCAGCTTGGATCGAGCGGAGAACACCGGGGAGCTGTTTTTT.

The rearrangement uses TRBV27 and TRBJ1-2, with 8 bases that match TRBD1. This CDR3 spans 16 amino acids. Germline trimming cut 2 bases from V and 4 bases from J; bases unmatched to any gene: 9. Germline V gene lookup returns CDR1 MNHEY and CDR2 SMNVEV (reference sequence). The CDR3 loop reads CASSLRGTGNLYGYTF. CDR3 nucleotides: TGTGCCAGCAGTTTAAGGGGGACAGGAAACCTCTATGGCTACACCTTC.

This clone was found once. This chain links TRBV7-2 with TRBJ2-2; the match to TRBD2 covers 11 bases. The length of the CDR3 is 16 residues. Per germline, CDR1 SGHTA and CDR2 FQGNSA. V dropped 5 bases and J dropped 5; count of bases not matched to a gene: 7. CDR3 nucleotide sequence: TGTGCCAGCAGCGTAAGGCTAGCGGGGGGAACCGGGGAGCTGTTTTTT. Residues: CASSVRLAGGTGELFF.

The J gene is TRBJ1-2, the V gene TRBV7-2, with 7 bases fitting TRBD1. There are 14 residues in the CDR3. V shed 7 bases and J 0 bases; nucleotides not matched to a gene: 5. Germline V gene sequence: CDR1 SGHTA, CDR2 FQGNSA. The CDR3 DNA reads TGTGCCAGCACCCTCGGGACAGCTAACTATGGCTACACCTTC. Translation: CASTLGTANYGYTF.

The chain carries TRBV4-3 and TRBJ1-3; tentative D call: TRBD1 (6 bases). Trimming left V 2 bases short and J 3 bases short, with 8 bases between. In germline, CDR1 is LGHNA, CDR2 YSLEER. The CDR3 runs to 14 residues. CDR3 sequence (DNA): TGCGCCAGCAGCCAAAGGGACAATGGAAACACCATATATTTT. This gives the protein CASSQRDNGNTIYF.

This clone was detected a few times. The chain has TRBV5-3 and TRBJ2-1, with TRBD1 matching over 7 bases. TRBV5-3 qualifies as an ORF whose function is uncertain. The length of the CDR3 is 10 residues. The V and J ends lost 4 bases and 15 bases, in that order; junction bases with no gene match: 4. The CDR3 bases are TGTGCCAGAAGCCGGGACAGCGGGTTCTTC. Amino acid sequence: CARSRDSGFF.

V and J are TRBV29-1 and TRBJ1-2; the D gene is possibly TRBD1 (5 bases). Germline CDR1 SQVTM, CDR2 ANQGSEA. V was pared by 7 bases and J by 2 bases, with 8 bases between. The CDR3 is 11 residues long. The CDR3 DNA follows: TGCAGCGACCGGGGGAACTATGGCTACACCTTC. Translation gives CSDRGNYGYTF.

The sample holds a few counts of this clone. The chain links TRBV7-2 to TRBJ1-2; the match to TRBD1 covers 7 bases. Germline V gene lookup returns CDR1 SGHTA and CDR2 FQGNSA. This CDR3 comprises 15 residues. With 8 bases clipped from V and 7 bases from J, the junction kept 16 bases outside the gene matches. In nucleotides, the CDR3 is TGTGCCAGCCGCGGACGATGGACAGGAATGGTTGGCTACACCTTC. Translating gives CASRGRWTGMVGYTF.

The J gene is TRBJ1-4, the V gene TRBV5-5; D not certain. This CDR3 has 16 residues. Trimming cost V 0 bases and J 0 bases, with 9 bases left between them. Germline CDR1 is SGHKS and CDR2 is YYEKEE (reference sequence). The DNA for the CDR3 is TGTGCCAGCAGCTTGGTCCATGTTGCAACTAATGAAAAACTGTTTTTT. Its translation: CASSLVHVATNEKLFF.

CDR3 loop: CASSITGGKSQHEQYF. The DNA of the CDR3 is TGTGCCAGCAGCATCACAGGGGGCAAATCACAGCACGAGCAGTACTTC. The V call is TRBV13, the J call TRBJ2-7; 9 bases map to TRBD1. Trimming at V came to 5 bases and at J to 5 bases, leaving 13 bases not matched to a gene. The CDR3 covers 16 residues. Germline loops: CDR1 PRHDT, CDR2 FYEKMQ (reference sequence).

V is TRBV2 and J is TRBJ2-7; tentatively, D is TRBD2 (6 bases). The V end lost 6 bases, the J end lost 4 bases, and 13 bases lay between the germline ends. The CDR3 totals 13 residues. Germline V gene data show CDR1 as SNHLY and CDR2 as FYNNEI. The CDR3 is CASRKGGTYEQYF. The CDR3 DNA sequence: TGTGCCAGCAGGAAAGGCGGGACTTACGAGCAGTACTTC. The full variable domain, completed using reference TRBV2 and TRBJ2-7, is EPEVTQTPSHQVTQMGQEVILRCVPISNHLYFYWYRQILGQKVEFLVSFYNNEISEKSEIFDDQFSVERPDGSNFTLKIRSTKLEDSAMYFCASRKGGTYEQYFGPGTRLTVT.

The chain has TRBV7-6 and TRBJ2-1; the match to TRBD2 covers 7 bases. Germline values: CDR1 SGHVS, CDR2 FNYEAQ. The CDR3 is made up of 15 amino acids. Trimming took 5 bases from V and 7 from J; bases not matched to a gene: 11. CDR3 loop: CASSRLAGLTNEQFF. CDR3 in DNA: TGTGCCAGCAGCCGATTAGCGGGTCTAACTAATGAGCAGTTCTTC.

In its sample, this clone was seen once. V usage is TRBV4-1 and J usage is TRBJ1-1, with TRBD1 identical over 7 bases. Germline-derived CDR1 and CDR2 are MGHRA and YSYEKL. This CDR3 has 16 amino acids. V was clipped by 1 base and J by 0 bases; unmatched bases: 5. Here the CDR3 DNA reads TGCGCCAGCAGCCAAGTGTGGGGACAGATGAACACTGAAGCTTTCTTT. Translation: CASSQVWGQMNTEAFF.

The rearrangement links TRBV6-5 to TRBJ1-2, with no clear D. This CDR3 contains 15 residues. The V gene's germline CDR1 is MNHEY and CDR2 SVGAGI. V lost 4 bases and J lost 4, with 16 bases in between. CDR3 loop: CASSSPAGLGYGYTF. CDR3 coding DNA: TGTGCCAGCAGTTCCCCGGCAGGTCTGGGCTATGGCTACACCTTC.

The CDR3 loop reads CASSLDVGTGGYEQYF. CDR3 DNA sequence: TGTGCCAGCAGCTTGGATGTGGGGACAGGGGGGTACGAGCAGTACTTC. The J gene is TRBJ2-7, the V gene TRBV5-5, with 11 bases that match TRBD1. V shed 0 bases, J shed 4 bases, and the junction held 6 bases outside the gene matches. This CDR3 is built from 16 residues. Germline-derived CDR1 and CDR2 are SGHKS and YYEKEE (reference sequence).

This clone was counted only a few times. The V gene is TRBV7-9, the J gene TRBJ2-1, with 8 nucleotides matching TRBD1. V was clipped by 5 bases and J by 7 bases; unmatched bases: 7. The CDR3 length is 14 residues. Germline loops: CDR1 SEHNR, CDR2 FQNEAQ (reference sequence). The CDR3 region is CASSPQGARNEQFF. Written as DNA, the CDR3 is TGTGCCAGCAGCCCTCAGGGGGCGCGGAATGAGCAGTTCTTC.

The chain joins TRBV7-8 to TRBJ2-2; TRBD2 agrees at 8 bases. This CDR3 region has 15 residues. With 5 bases clipped from V and 6 bases from J, the junction kept 8 bases outside the gene matches. In germline, CDR1 is SGHVS, CDR2 FQNEAQ. For the CDR3, the DNA is TGTGCCAGCAGCCCCTCAGTCGGGGGGGCCGGGGAGCTGTTTTTT. As protein: CASSPSVGGAGELFF.

Regarding this clone: Other DNA variants within this sample encode the same CDR3. This chain connects TRBV5-4 to TRBJ1-1; the D gene is possibly TRBD1 (6 bases). This CDR3 spans 15 amino acids. Trimming left V 4 bases short and J 2 bases short, with 15 bases between. Germline lookup yields CDR1 SGHNT and CDR2 YYREEE (reference sequence). CDR3 sequence (DNA): TGTGCCAGCAGCGACCCAAGGGGGGGCAACACTGAAGCTTTCTTT. This translates into CASSDPRGGNTEAFF.

V is TRBV25-1 and J is TRBJ2-7; D not resolved. Germline CDR1 reads MGHDK; CDR2 reads SYGVNS. V was cut by 3 bases and J by 1 base, with 7 bases left in between. The CDR3 is made up of 13 amino acids. The CDR3 DNA is TGTGCCAGCAGTGACGCGATTTCCTACGAGCAGTACTTC. Translated, it gives CASSDAISYEQYF.